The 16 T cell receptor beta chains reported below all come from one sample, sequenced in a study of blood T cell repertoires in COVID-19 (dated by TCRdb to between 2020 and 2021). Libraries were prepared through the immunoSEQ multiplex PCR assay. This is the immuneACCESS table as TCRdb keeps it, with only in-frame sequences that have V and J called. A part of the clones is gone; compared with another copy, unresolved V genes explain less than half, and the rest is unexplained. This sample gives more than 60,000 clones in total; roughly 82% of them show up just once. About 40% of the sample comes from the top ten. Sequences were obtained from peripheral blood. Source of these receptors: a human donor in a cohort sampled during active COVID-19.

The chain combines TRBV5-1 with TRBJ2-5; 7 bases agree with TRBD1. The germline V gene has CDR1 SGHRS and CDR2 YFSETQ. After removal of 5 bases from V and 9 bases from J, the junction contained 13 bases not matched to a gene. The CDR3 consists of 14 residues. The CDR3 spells CASRLGQPKESQYF. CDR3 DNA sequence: TGCGCCAGCAGACTGGGACAGCCAAAGGAGTCCCAGTACTTC.

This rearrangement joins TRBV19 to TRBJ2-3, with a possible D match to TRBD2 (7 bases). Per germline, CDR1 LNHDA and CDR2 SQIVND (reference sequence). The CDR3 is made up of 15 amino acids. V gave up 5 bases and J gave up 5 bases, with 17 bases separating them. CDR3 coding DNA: TGTGCCAGTAGTTTTCGGGGGGCCTCAGAAGATACGCAGTATTTT. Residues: CASSFRGASEDTQYF.

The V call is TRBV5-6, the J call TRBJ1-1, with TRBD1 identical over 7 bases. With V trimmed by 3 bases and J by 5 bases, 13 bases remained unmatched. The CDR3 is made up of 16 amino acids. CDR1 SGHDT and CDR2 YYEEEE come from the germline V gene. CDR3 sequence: CASSSPSGQISTEAFF. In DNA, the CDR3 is TGTGCCAGCAGCTCCCCATCGGGACAGATAAGTACTGAAGCTTTCTTT.

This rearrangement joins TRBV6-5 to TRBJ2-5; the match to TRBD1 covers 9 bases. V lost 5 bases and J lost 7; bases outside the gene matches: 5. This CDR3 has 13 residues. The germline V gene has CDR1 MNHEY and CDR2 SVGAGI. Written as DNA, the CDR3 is TGTGCCAGCAGTACAGGGGGCCATGGGACCCAGTACTTC. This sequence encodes CASSTGGHGTQYF.

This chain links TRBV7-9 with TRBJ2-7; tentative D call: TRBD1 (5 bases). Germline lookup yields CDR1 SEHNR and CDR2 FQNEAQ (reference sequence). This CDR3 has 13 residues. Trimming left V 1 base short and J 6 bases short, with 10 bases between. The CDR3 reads CASSLGPGREQYF. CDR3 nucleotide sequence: TGTGCCAGCAGCTTAGGACCAGGGCGCGAGCAGTACTTC.

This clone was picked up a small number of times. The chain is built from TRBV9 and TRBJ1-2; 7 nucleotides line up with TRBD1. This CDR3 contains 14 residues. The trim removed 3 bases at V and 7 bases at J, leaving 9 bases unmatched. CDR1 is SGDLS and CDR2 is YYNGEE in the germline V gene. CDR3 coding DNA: TGTGCCAGCAGCGCCCGACAGGGCAGGCTTGGCTACACCTTC. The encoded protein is CASSARQGRLGYTF.

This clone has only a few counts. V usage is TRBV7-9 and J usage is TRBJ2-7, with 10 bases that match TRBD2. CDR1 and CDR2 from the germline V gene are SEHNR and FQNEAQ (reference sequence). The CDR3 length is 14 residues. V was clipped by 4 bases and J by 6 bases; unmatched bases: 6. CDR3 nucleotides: TGTGCCAGCAGCTCACGGACTAGCGGACCCGAGCAGTACTTC. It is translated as CASSSRTSGPEQYF.

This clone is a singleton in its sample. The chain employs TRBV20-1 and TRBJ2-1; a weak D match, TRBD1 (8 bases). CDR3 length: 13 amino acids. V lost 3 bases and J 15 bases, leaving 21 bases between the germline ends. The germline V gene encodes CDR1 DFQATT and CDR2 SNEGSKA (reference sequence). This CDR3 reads CSASAGAGTGGFF. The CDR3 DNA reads TGCAGTGCTAGTGCGGGGGCTGGGACAGGAGGGTTCTTC.

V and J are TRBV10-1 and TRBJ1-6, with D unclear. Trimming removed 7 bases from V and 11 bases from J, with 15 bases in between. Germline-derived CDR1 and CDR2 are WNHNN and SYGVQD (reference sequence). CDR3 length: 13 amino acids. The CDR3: CASTRRVCTPLHF. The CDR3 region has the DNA TGCGCCAGCACGAGGCGGGTTTGTACACCCCTCCACTTT.

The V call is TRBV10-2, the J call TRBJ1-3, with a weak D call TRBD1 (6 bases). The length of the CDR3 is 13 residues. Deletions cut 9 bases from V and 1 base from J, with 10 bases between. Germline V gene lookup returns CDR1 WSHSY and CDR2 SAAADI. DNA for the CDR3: TGCGCCAGGCTCAGGGGTTCTGGAAACACCATATATTTT. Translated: CARLRGSGNTIYF.

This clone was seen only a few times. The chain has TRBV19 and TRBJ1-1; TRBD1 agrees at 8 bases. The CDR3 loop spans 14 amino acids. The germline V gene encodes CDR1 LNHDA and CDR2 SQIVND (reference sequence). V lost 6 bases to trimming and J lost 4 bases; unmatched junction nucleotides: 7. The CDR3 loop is CASSGQGRATEAFF. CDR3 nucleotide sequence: TGTGCCAGTAGCGGACAGGGACGGGCCACTGAAGCTTTCTTT.

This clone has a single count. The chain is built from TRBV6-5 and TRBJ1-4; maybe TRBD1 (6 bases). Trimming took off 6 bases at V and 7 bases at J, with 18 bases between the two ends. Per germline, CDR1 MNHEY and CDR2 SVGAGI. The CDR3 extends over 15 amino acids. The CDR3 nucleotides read TGTGCCAGCAGCTCTGGCGTGGGGGCAGGTGAAAAACTGTTTTTT. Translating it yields CASSSGVGAGEKLFF.

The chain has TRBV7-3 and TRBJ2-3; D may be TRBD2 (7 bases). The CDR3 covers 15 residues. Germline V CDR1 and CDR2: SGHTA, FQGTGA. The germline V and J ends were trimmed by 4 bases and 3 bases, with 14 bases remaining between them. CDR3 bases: TGTGCCAGCAGCTCCCGGGGAGGGGGAACAGATACGCAGTATTTT. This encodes CASSSRGGGTDTQYF.

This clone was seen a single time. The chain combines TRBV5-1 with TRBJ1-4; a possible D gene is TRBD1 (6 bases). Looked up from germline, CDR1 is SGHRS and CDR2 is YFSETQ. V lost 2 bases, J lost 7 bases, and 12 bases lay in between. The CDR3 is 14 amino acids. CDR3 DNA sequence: TGCGCCAGCAGCTTTACAGGGTCGGGTGAAAAACTGTTTTTT. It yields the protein CASSFTGSGEKLFF.

In DNA form, the CDR3 reads TGTGCCAGCAGCTTCGGGCGGGGGGCTACAACGGAGACCCAGTACTTC. It specifies CASSFGRGATTETQYF. This sequence joins TRBV7-9 and TRBJ2-5, with 8 bases that match TRBD2. From germline, CDR1 is SEHNR and CDR2 FQNEAQ (reference sequence). Germline trimming cut 3 bases from V and 5 bases from J; bases unmatched to any gene: 11. The CDR3 is made up of 16 amino acids.

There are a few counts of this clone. CDR3 sequence reads: CASSLGGGSPYGYTF. The CDR3 DNA follows: TGCGCCAGCAGCTTGGGCGGCGGCAGCCCCTATGGCTACACCTTC. V gene TRBV5-1 combines with J gene TRBJ1-2, with no clear D. This CDR3 is 15 amino acids long. Looked up from germline, CDR1 is SGHRS and CDR2 is YFSETQ. Trimming left V 0 bases short and J 4 bases short, with 13 bases between. Full variable domain (remainder filled in from reference TRBV5-1 and TRBJ1-2): KAGVTQTPRYLIKTRGQQVTLSCSPISGHRSVSWYQQTPGQGLQFLFEYFSETQRNKGNFPGRFSGRQFSNSRSEMNVSTLELGDSALYLCASSLGGGSPYGYTFGSGTRLTVV.